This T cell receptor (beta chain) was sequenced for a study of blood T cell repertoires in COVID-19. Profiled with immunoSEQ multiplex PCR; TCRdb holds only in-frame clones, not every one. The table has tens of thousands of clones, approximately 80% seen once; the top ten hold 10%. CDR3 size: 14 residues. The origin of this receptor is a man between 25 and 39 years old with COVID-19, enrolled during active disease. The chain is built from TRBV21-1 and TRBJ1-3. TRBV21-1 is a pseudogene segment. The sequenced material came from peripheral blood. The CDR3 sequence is CASSPLGGGNTIYF. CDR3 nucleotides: TGTGCCAGCAGCCCCCTTGGAGGGGGAAACACCATATATTTT.